These 25 T cell receptor beta chains were sequenced from one sample in a study of blood T cells in healthy people across ages. Together with a sample-barcoded 5' primer, a J-beta primer mix was included in a second PCR lasting about 6 to 12 cycles. TCRdb independently ran MiXCR on the 5' RACE reads; one entry per CDR3 protein. The sample lists about 730,000 distinct CDR3 sequences; roughly 43% were seen once. Sequenced: blood. These receptors came from a woman aged 55-70 years in good health.

This clonotype was observed a few times. This chain joins TRBV6-5 and TRBJ2-7; tentative D call: TRBD1 (5 bases). Trimming pared 0 bases from V and 3 bases from J, leaving 15 bases between. Germline V lookup: CDR1 MNHEY, CDR2 SVGAGI. CDR3 length equals 16 residues. The CDR3 protein is CASSYSTGANFYEQYF. CDR3 coding DNA: TGTGCCAGCAGTTACTCCACAGGTGCGAACTTCTACGAGCAGTACTTC.

The chain's CDR3 is CASTLGTVNTGELFF. The CDR3 nucleotides are TGCGCCAGCACCCTAGGGACGGTGAACACCGGGGAGCTGTTTTTT. V and J are TRBV5-1 and TRBJ2-2; D possibly matches TRBD1 or TRBD2 (5 bases each). The CDR3 contains 15 residues. Germline CDR1 SGHRS, CDR2 YFSETQ. The V end lost 6 bases, the J end lost 1 base, and 13 bases lay between the germline ends.

There are many counts of this clonotype. The gene calls are TRBV5-1 and TRBJ1-4; maybe TRBD1 (5 bases). V was clipped by 4 bases and J by 7 bases, with 14 bases between them. Germline V gene data show CDR1 as SGHRS and CDR2 as YFSETQ. The CDR3 runs to 14 residues. In nucleotides, the CDR3 is TGCGCCAGCAGCCTCGGGACTCGAGGTGAAAAACTGTTTTTT. Its translation is CASSLGTRGEKLFF.

The J gene is TRBJ1-5, the V gene TRBV2; D is ambiguous. CDR3 length equals 14 residues. V lost 6 bases and J lost 9, with 18 bases in between. Germline CDR1 SNHLY, CDR2 FYNNEI. CDR3 region: CASRGDGVIPPQHF. For the CDR3, the DNA is TGTGCCAGCAGGGGAGATGGGGTCATCCCGCCCCAGCATTTT.

This chain connects TRBV20-1 to TRBJ2-2, with 7 bases fitting TRBD1. V lost 5 bases and J lost 2; bases outside the gene matches: 8. Germline CDR1 reads DFQATT; CDR2 reads SNEGSKA (reference sequence). The CDR3 is 15 residues long. In nucleotides, the CDR3 is TGCAGTGCTCTACAGGGGCGGGCTAACACCGGGGAGCTGTTTTTT. This encodes CSALQGRANTGELFF.

The chain couples TRBV7-2 to TRBJ2-3, with 7 bases lining up with TRBD2. CDR1 is SGHTA and CDR2 is FQGNSA in the germline V gene. The J segment lost 2 bases and the V segment lost 3 bases, leaving 2 bases of the junction unmatched. CDR3 size: 14 residues. DNA for the CDR3: TGTGCCAGCAGCTTCCGGGACTACACAGATACGCAGTATTTT. This codes for CASSFRDYTDTQYF.

J is TRBJ2-7 and V is TRBV14, with unresolved D. The CDR3 runs 13 residues. Trimming stripped 1 base from V and 2 bases from J, with 6 bases between. Germline V lookup: CDR1 SGHDN, CDR2 FVKESK. CDR3 coding DNA: TGTGCCAGCAGCCAAGGTTTGACCTACGAGCAGTACTTC. This gives the protein CASSQGLTYEQYF.

V and J are TRBV19 and TRBJ1-5, with D possibly being TRBD1 (6 bases). The germline gives CDR1 LNHDA, CDR2 SQIVND (reference sequence). The CDR3 is 15 residues long. Trimming shortened V by 2 bases and J by 3 bases, and 11 bases separated the two germline ends. CDR3 protein: CASSIRTDFNQPQHF. The CDR3 nucleotides are TGTGCCAGTAGTATAAGGACAGACTTCAATCAGCCCCAGCATTTT.

The chain carries TRBV3-1 and TRBJ2-4; D remains ambiguous. CDR1 is LGHDT and CDR2 is YNNKEL in the germline V gene (reference sequence). CDR3 length: 14 amino acids. Trimming removed 0 bases at V and 6 bases at J, with 9 bases between. CDR3 protein: CASSQEGSGNIQYF. CDR3 bases: TGTGCCAGCAGCCAAGAGGGATCGGGAAACATTCAGTACTTC.

The chain uses TRBV6-1 and TRBJ1-1; D is perhaps TRBD1 (6 bases). This CDR3 has 12 residues. Germline-derived CDR1 and CDR2 are MNHNS and SASEGT. V lost 5 bases and J 10 bases, leaving 14 bases between the germline ends. CDR3 sequence reads: CASSTYRDGAFF. The CDR3 nucleotides read TGTGCCAGCAGTACTTACAGGGATGGAGCTTTCTTT.

The chain recombines TRBV28 with TRBJ2-5, with D perhaps being TRBD1 or TRBD2 (5 bases each). CDR1 and CDR2 from the germline V gene are MDHEN and SYDVKM. Trimming removed 5 bases from V and 10 bases from J, with 35 bases in between. The CDR3 has 19 amino acids. CDR3 DNA: TGTGCCAGCAGTCTACCATACGGGACGGTGGCAGGTTCCAAGAGAGGCCAGTACTTC. Its protein is CASSLPYGTVAGSKRGQYF.

With regard to this clonotype: A junction boundary mismatches the germline segment, possibly from a read error. The chain recombines TRBV3-1 with TRBJ2-7, with TRBD1 matching over 7 bases. This CDR3 region has 12 residues. Germline V gene data show CDR1 as LGHDT and CDR2 as YNNKEL (reference sequence). In DNA, the CDR3 is TGTGCCAGTGGGGACAGCTCCTACGAGCAGAACTTC. Translating it yields CASGDSSYEQNF.

V is TRBV9 and J is TRBJ2-7, with 14 bases fitting TRBD2. This CDR3 region has 16 residues. Germline values: CDR1 SGDLS, CDR2 YYNGEE. After removal of 3 bases from V and 6 bases from J, the junction contained 8 bases not matched to a gene. CDR3 loop: CASSGAGTSGSSEQYF. DNA for the CDR3: TGTGCCAGCAGCGGCGCCGGGACTAGCGGGAGCAGCGAGCAGTACTTC. Drawing the rest from reference TRBV9 and TRBJ2-7, the complete variable domain is DSGVTQTPKHLITATGQRVTLRCSPRSGDLSVYWYQQSLDQGLQFLIQYYNGEERAKGNILERFSAQQFPDLHSELNLSSLELGDSALYFCASSGAGTSGSSEQYFGPGTRLTVT.

This clonotype turned up a few times. The rearrangement joins TRBV3-1 to TRBJ2-1; a weak D match, TRBD2 (6 bases). Germline V gene sequence: CDR1 LGHDT, CDR2 YNNKEL (reference sequence). The germline V and J ends were trimmed by 4 bases and 7 bases, with 20 bases remaining between them. This CDR3 is built from 16 residues. The CDR3: CASSPGTPQVGNEQFF. The CDR3 DNA follows: TGTGCCAGCAGCCCCGGGACTCCCCAAGTAGGAAATGAGCAGTTCTTC.

This clonotype was counted ten times or more. This sequence joins TRBV29-1 and TRBJ2-6; D may be TRBD1 (5 bases). V was clipped by 7 bases and J by 0 bases, with 22 bases between them. The CDR3 is 18 residues long. CDR1 is SQVTM and CDR2 is ANQGSEA in the germline V gene. CDR3 region: CSGTQQVFVYSGANVLTF. CDR3 in DNA: TGCAGCGGGACCCAACAGGTCTTCGTCTACTCTGGGGCCAACGTCCTGACTTTC.

V and J are TRBV7-8 and TRBJ2-5; no firm D call. The CDR3 contains 11 residues. Trimming shortened V by 3 bases and J by 11 bases, and 10 bases separated the two germline ends. Germline V gene lookup returns CDR1 SGHVS and CDR2 FQNEAQ. In nucleotides, the CDR3 is TGTGCCAGCAGCTTGGGGTTGCAGCAGTACTTC. It yields the protein CASSLGLQQYF.

The rearrangement links TRBV5-1 to TRBJ2-1; a possible D gene is TRBD2 (7 bases). Trimming shortened V by 1 base and J by 10 bases, and 15 bases separated the two germline ends. The CDR3 runs 14 residues. Germline V gene lookup returns CDR1 SGHRS and CDR2 YFSETQ. CDR3 amino acids: CASSLRGRGGEQFF. CDR3 in DNA: TGCGCCAGCAGCTTGCGGGGGCGCGGGGGCGAGCAGTTCTTC.

This clonotype was counted between two and nine times. The V and J genes are TRBV21-1 and TRBJ1-5; the table's D call, TRBD1, has no DNA check behind it. TRBV21-1 is termed a pseudogene. This CDR3 has 16 amino acids. The CDR3 is CASSTGITGRNQPQHF. The CDR3 bases are TGTGCCAGCAGCACAGGTATCACAGGGCGCAATCAGCCCCAGCATTTT.

The chain combines TRBV12-3 or TRBV12-4 with TRBJ2-1, with D perhaps TRBD1 or TRBD2 (5 bases each). The ends were cut back, 5 bases at V and 10 bases at J, with 18 bases in the middle. This CDR3 region has 14 residues. The CDR3, as DNA: TGTGCCAGCAGTCAATGGGACCGGCTTGGGGAGCAGTTCTTC. It translates to CASSQWDRLGEQFF.

This clonotype was seen more than once but under ten times. V is TRBV29-1 and J is TRBJ1-5; D unresolved. CDR1 is SQVTM, CDR2 ANQGSEA, per germline. CDR3 size: 13 residues. V lost 4 bases and J lost 3, with 10 bases in between. The CDR3 nucleotides read TGCAGCGTTGCCGCAGGACCCAATCAGCCCCAGCATTTT. It is translated as CSVAAGPNQPQHF.

The V gene is TRBV29-1, the J gene TRBJ1-1; no definite D call. CDR3 length: 11 residues. Germline CDR1 is SQVTM and CDR2 is ANQGSEA. Trimming stripped 4 bases from V and 6 bases from J, with 9 bases between. CDR3 sequence (DNA): TGCAGCGTTGGTGGGGTCCCTGAAGCTTTCTTT. Amino acid sequence: CSVGGVPEAFF.

CDR3 sequence: CASSKAGTGKETQYF. Here the CDR3 DNA reads TGTGCCAGCAGCAAAGCCGGGACAGGGAAGGAGACCCAGTACTTC. This chain connects TRBV21-1 to TRBJ2-5; TRBD1, the table's D call, was not compared with the DNA. TRBV21-1 corresponds to a pseudogene. The CDR3 totals 15 residues.

In its sample, this clonotype was seen many times. The rearrangement uses TRBV7-2 and TRBJ2-3, with 9 bases fitting TRBD2. V was clipped by 0 bases and J by 7 bases; unmatched bases: 8. The germline V gene has CDR1 SGHTA and CDR2 FQGNSA. The CDR3 covers 16 residues. CDR3 loop: CASSLASLAGRNTQYF. For the CDR3, the DNA is TGTGCCAGCAGCTTAGCGAGTCTAGCGGGAAGAAATACGCAGTATTTT.

With regard to this clonotype: A single base separates this from a much larger clone, so it may be a read error. The V call is TRBV3-1, the J call TRBJ1-2, with D hard to call. Germline CDR1 is LGHDT and CDR2 is YNNKEL (reference sequence). The CDR3 runs 15 residues. The DNA of the CDR3 is TGTGCCAACAGCCAAGATCAGTTTGCTAACTATGGCTACACCTTC. Residues: CANSQDQFANYGYTF.

The chain employs TRBV19 and TRBJ2-6; D gene ambiguous. The CDR3 length is 13 residues. Trimming removed 8 bases from V and 1 base from J, with 6 bases in between. Germline V gene sequence: CDR1 LNHDA, CDR2 SQIVND (reference sequence). CDR3 loop: CASDVSGANVLTF. CDR3 bases: TGTGCCAGTGACGTGTCTGGGGCCAACGTCCTGACTTTC.